This T cell receptor (beta chain) derives from a study of cytomegalovirus exposure and HLA in healthy donors. About the study: Membership in the Caucasian-associated ancestry cluster was found for 65% to 85% of almost 400 genotyped donors.

A multiplex PCR was run with 60 Vbeta primers and 13 Jbeta primers. Sequencing used immunoSEQ multiplex PCR; TCRdb keeps in-frame clones, though not all of them. The sample carries about 120,000 clones, about four fifths recorded once. With regard to this clone: As yet, its antigen is unknown.

Germline lookup yields CDR1 SQVTM and CDR2 ANQGSEA. The ends lost 0 bases at V and 10 bases at J; junction bases unmatched: 4. This CDR3 has 13 residues. Study findings and constraints: The study carried out a later analysis of TCR beta sequences. It associated approximately 17,000 of them with specific HLA alleles at a false discovery rate of 0.05.

Regarding donors, all were healthy bone marrow donors. Each donor was nominally healthy when sampled (though unrecorded immune exposures were likely). The chain has TRBV29-1 and TRBJ1-1, with 11 bases lining up with TRBD1. The receptor's source is a female donor in good health and CMV-seropositive. Sequences were obtained from PBMCs. The DNA of the CDR3 is TGCAGCGTTGAAGATGAAGGGACAGGGGGAGCTTTCTTT. It is translated as CSVEDEGTGGAFF.